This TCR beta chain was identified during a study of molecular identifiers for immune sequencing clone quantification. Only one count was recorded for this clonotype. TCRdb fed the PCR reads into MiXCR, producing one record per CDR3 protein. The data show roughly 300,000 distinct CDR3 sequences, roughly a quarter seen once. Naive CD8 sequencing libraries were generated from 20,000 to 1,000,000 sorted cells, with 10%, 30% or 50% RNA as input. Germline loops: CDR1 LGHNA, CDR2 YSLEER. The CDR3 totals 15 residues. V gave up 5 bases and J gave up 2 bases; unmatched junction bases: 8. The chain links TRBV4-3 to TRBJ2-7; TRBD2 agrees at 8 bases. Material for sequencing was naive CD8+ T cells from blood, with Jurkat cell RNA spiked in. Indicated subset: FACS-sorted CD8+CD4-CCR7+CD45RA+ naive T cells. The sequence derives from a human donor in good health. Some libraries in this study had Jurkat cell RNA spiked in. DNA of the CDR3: TGCGCCAGCAGCTACCGACTAGCGAGCACCTACGAGCAGTACTTC. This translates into CASSYRLASTYEQYF.